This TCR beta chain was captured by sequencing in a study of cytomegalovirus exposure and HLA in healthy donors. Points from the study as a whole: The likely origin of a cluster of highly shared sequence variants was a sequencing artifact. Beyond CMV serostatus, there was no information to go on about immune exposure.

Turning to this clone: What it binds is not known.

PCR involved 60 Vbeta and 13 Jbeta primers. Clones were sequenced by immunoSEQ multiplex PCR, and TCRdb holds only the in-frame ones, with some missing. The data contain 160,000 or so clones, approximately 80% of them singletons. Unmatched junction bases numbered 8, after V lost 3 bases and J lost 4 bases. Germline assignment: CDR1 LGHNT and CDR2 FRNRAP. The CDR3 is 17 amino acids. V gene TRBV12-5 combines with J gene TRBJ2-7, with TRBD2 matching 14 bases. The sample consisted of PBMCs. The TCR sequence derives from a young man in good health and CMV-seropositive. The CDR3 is CASGFPTGTSGSYEQYF. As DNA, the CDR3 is TGTGCTAGTGGTTTCCCGACCGGGACTAGCGGGAGTTACGAGCAGTACTTC.